Sequencing of this T cell receptor beta chain was carried out in a study of metastatic and nonmetastatic thyroid tumors. Before thyroid surgery, none of the patients had received any treatment. V shed 4 bases and J 4 bases; nucleotides not matched to a gene: 11. CDR3 length equals 17 residues. From germline, CDR1 is LGHNA and CDR2 YNFKEQ. Per the study methods: A classifier for distant metastasis in papillary thyroid cancer was constructed using CDR3 differences observed across clinicopathological groups. Through MiXCR, TCRdb re-clonotyped the PCR reads. The V and J calls shown here were made by TCRdb, not taken from the authors' results. The table has about 85,000 clones, approximately 9% seen once; the top ten hold around 8.5%. This clone has at least ten counts.

The receptor comes from a female donor with papillary thyroid cancer or a benign thyroid nodule (not recorded which). Some clones in this sample may be carry-over from other donors' samples. The rearrangement joins TRBV4-2 to TRBJ2-1; 9 bases are shared with TRBD1. Sequencing was carried out using blood. The chain's CDR3 is CASSLIFRDRVYNEQFF. CDR3 nucleotide sequence: TGTGCCAGCAGCCTGATTTTTCGGGACAGGGTGTACAATGAGCAGTTCTTC.